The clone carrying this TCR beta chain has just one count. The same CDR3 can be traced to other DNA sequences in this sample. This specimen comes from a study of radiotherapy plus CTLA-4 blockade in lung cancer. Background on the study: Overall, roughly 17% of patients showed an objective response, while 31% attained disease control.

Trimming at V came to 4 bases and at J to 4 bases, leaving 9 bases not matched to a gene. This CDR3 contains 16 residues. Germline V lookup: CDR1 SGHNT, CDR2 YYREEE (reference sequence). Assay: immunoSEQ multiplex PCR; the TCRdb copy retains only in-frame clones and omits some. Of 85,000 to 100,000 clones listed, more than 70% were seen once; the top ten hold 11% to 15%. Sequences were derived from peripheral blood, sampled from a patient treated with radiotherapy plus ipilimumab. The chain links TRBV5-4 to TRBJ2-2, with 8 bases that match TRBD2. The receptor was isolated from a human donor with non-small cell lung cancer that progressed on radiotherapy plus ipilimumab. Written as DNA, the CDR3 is TGTGCCAGCAGCCGGGGGGGGGTTGCCGGCACCGGGGAGCTGTTTTTT. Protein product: CASSRGGVAGTGELFF.